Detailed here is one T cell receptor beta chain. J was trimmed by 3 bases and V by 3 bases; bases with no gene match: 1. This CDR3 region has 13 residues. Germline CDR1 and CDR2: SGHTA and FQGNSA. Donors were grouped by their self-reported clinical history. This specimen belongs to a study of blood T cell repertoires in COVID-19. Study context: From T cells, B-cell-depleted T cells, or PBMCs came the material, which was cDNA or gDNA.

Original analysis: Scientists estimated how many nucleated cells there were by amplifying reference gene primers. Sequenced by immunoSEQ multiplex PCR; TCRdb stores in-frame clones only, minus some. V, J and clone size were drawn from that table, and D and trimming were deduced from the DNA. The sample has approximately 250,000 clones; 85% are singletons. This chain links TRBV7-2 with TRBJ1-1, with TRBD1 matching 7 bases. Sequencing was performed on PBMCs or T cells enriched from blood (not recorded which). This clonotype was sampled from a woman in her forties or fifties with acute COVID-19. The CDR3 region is CASSFQGDTEAFF. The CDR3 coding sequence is TGTGCCAGCAGCTTTCAGGGGGACACTGAAGCTTTCTTT.